Below are 31 T cell receptor beta chains sequenced from a single sample in a study of blood T cell repertoires in COVID-19. Profiling relied on immunoSEQ multiplex PCR, and the TCRdb table lists in-frame clones only, not all of them. The sample includes around 260,000 clones, 88% of them seen just once. The sequencing sample was made of peripheral blood. The receptors originated from a woman between 65 and 79 years old with COVID-19, enrolled during active disease.

V is TRBV9 and J is TRBJ2-1; the D gene is possibly TRBD2 (6 bases). Germline V gene data show CDR1 as SGDLS and CDR2 as YYNGEE. The CDR3 extends over 15 amino acids. V was pared by 0 bases and J by 4 bases, with 11 bases between. The CDR3 here is CASSVAGGTYNEQFF. The CDR3 DNA reads as TGTGCCAGCAGCGTAGCTGGCGGGACTTACAATGAGCAGTTCTTC.

This chain joins TRBV30 and TRBJ2-2, with D maybe TRBD1 (5 bases). Germline CDR1 is GTSNPN and CDR2 is SVGIG (reference sequence). This CDR3 is 13 amino acids long. Between the trimmed V and J ends, which lost 3 bases and 1 base, there was a span of 6 bases. This CDR3 reads CAWRGQNTGELFF. CDR3 in DNA: TGTGCCTGGAGAGGACAGAACACCGGGGAGCTGTTTTTT.

The chain links TRBV6-5 to TRBJ1-2, with 7 positions matching TRBD1. Germline V gene sequence: CDR1 MNHEY, CDR2 SVGAGI. After removal of 6 bases from V and 4 bases from J, the junction contained 8 bases not matched to a gene. The CDR3 spans 14 residues. The chain's CDR3 is CASRDGDSFYGYTF. CDR3 DNA: TGTGCCAGCAGAGATGGGGACAGTTTCTATGGCTACACCTTC.

This clone showed up just once. The rearrangement links TRBV10-3 to TRBJ1-1; 7 nucleotides match TRBD1. V was pared by 3 bases and J by 4 bases, with 11 bases of the junction left unmatched. The CDR3 contains 16 residues. From germline, CDR1 is ENHRY and CDR2 SYGVKD. CDR3 sequence reads: CAISDPDRAGSTEAFF. The CDR3 bases are TGTGCCATCAGTGACCCTGACAGGGCCGGGAGCACTGAAGCTTTCTTT.

CDR3 nucleotides: TGTGCCAGCTCGGCTCGCGGGTACGAGCAGTACTTC. Translated, it gives CASSARGYEQYF. The chain recombines TRBV18 with TRBJ2-7; D is possibly TRBD2 (5 bases). The CDR3 loop spans 12 amino acids. Germline V gives CDR1 KGHSH, CDR2 LQKENI. V dropped 6 bases and J dropped 4 bases, with 10 bases sitting between them. Supplemented by reference TRBV18 and TRBJ2-7, the full variable domain reads NAGVMQNPRHLVRRRGQEARLRCSPMKGHSHVYWYRQLPEEGLKFMVYLQKENIIDESGMPKERFSAEFPKEGPSILRIQQVVRGDSAAYFCASSARGYEQYFGPGTRLTVT.

This clone was counted a single time. The rearrangement links TRBV7-9 to TRBJ2-7; TRBD2 matches at 10 bases. The V gene's germline CDR1 is SEHNR and CDR2 FQNEAQ (reference sequence). This CDR3 contains 14 residues. The V and J ends lost 7 bases and 3 bases, in that order; junction bases with no gene match: 6. The chain's CDR3 is CASTKAGGFYEQYF. DNA for the CDR3: TGTGCCAGCACCAAAGCGGGAGGGTTCTACGAGCAGTACTTC. Drawing the rest from reference TRBV7-9 and TRBJ2-7, the complete variable domain is DTGVSQNPRHKITKRGQNVTFRCDPISEHNRLYWYRQTLGQGPEFLTYFQNEAQLEKSRLLSDRFSAERPKGSFSTLEIQRTEQGDSAMYLCASTKAGGFYEQYFGPGTRLTVT.

The chain combines TRBV7-3 with TRBJ2-1; 7 nucleotides match TRBD1. The germline V gene has CDR1 SGHTA and CDR2 FQGTGA. This CDR3 spans 16 amino acids. V lost 5 bases and J lost 3; bases outside the gene matches: 10. CDR3 loop: CASSPTPGQLYNEQFF. In DNA form, the CDR3 reads TGTGCCAGCAGCCCCACCCCGGGACAGCTCTACAATGAGCAGTTCTTC.

The chain carries TRBV27 and TRBJ2-3; 8 bases align to TRBD2. V lost 5 bases, J lost 11 bases, and 6 bases stayed unmatched. CDR1 and CDR2 from the germline V gene are MNHEY and SMNVEV (reference sequence). The CDR3 contains 12 residues. The CDR3 here is CASSQGLEKQYF. DNA for the CDR3: TGTGCCAGCAGTCAGGGACTAGAAAAGCAGTATTTT.

This chain uses TRBV27 with TRBJ2-7; TRBD1 aligns across 10 bases. CDR1 and CDR2 (germline): MNHEY, SMNVEV (reference sequence). V shed 6 bases and J 5 bases; nucleotides not matched to a gene: 4. The CDR3 is 13 amino acids. The CDR3 reads CASRRTGGDEQYF. CDR3 nucleotide sequence: TGTGCCAGCAGGAGGACAGGGGGGGACGAGCAGTACTTC.

The chain is built from TRBV4-3 and TRBJ2-2; 7 nucleotides match TRBD2. Germline V gene data show CDR1 as LGHNA and CDR2 as YSLEER. Trimming took 2 bases from V and 2 from J; bases not matched to a gene: 11. CDR3 length equals 18 residues. CDR3: CASSQSLAGGSNTGELFF. The CDR3 DNA reads TGCGCCAGCAGCCAATCCCTAGCTGGCGGGAGTAACACCGGGGAGCTGTTTTTT.

The chain couples TRBV6-5 to TRBJ2-5; D is possibly TRBD2 (6 bases). The CDR3 covers 14 residues. With 10 bases removed from V and 5 bases from J, the gap between germline ends came to 20 bases. CDR1 and CDR2 from the germline V gene are MNHEY and SVGAGI. DNA of the CDR3: TGTGCCACAACTATTTCGGGACTCCCGGAGACCCAGTACTTC. Translated, it gives CATTISGLPETQYF.

This chain connects TRBV28 to TRBJ1-2; a possible D gene is TRBD1 (6 bases). The CDR3 is 15 amino acids. CDR1 and CDR2 (germline): MDHEN, SYDVKM. V shed 5 bases and J shed 6 bases, with 19 bases lying between them. The CDR3: CASSPQTGGRNGYTF. The CDR3 nucleotides are TGTGCCAGCAGTCCCCAGACCGGGGGGCGGAATGGCTACACCTTC.

The V call is TRBV19, the J call TRBJ1-4; 7 nucleotides align to TRBD1. CDR3 length: 13 amino acids. Looked up from germline, CDR1 is LNHDA and CDR2 is SQIVND (reference sequence). V gave up 9 bases and J gave up 4 bases; unmatched junction bases: 5. The CDR3 DNA follows: TGTGCCAGCGGGACAGTTAATAATGAAAAACTGTTTTTT. Translated: CASGTVNNEKLFF.

The V call is TRBV6-5, the J call TRBJ2-7; D unresolved. The CDR3 covers 11 residues. Between the trimmed V and J ends, which lost 3 bases and 3 bases, there was a span of 3 bases. Germline V lookup: CDR1 MNHEY, CDR2 SVGAGI. The DNA of the CDR3 is TGTGCCAGCAGTTATCTCTACGAGCAGTACTTC. Translating gives CASSYLYEQYF.

The gene calls are TRBV28 and TRBJ2-3; 7 bases are a match to TRBD1. Germline V lookup: CDR1 MDHEN, CDR2 SYDVKM. V trimming: 2 bases; J trimming: 1 base; junction bases outside the gene matches: 6. The length of the CDR3 is 16 residues. As DNA, the CDR3 is TGTGCCAGCAGTTTACTCCCTGGGACAGGCACAGATACGCAGTATTTT. Translation gives CASSLLPGTGTDTQYF.

This clone was observed a single time. The chain combines TRBV7-9 with TRBJ1-1, with D tentatively TRBD1 (5 bases). V lost 1 base to trimming and J lost 1 base, with 16 bases between them. The germline CDR1 and CDR2 sequences are SEHNR and FQNEAQ (reference sequence). The CDR3 has 17 residues. The CDR3 DNA reads TGTGCCAGCAGCTTAGGCCAGGGAGGAGTGGCGAACACTGAAGCTTTCTTT. Its protein is CASSLGQGGVANTEAFF. Using reference TRBV7-9 and TRBJ1-1 for the parts outside the CDR3, the full variable domain is DTGVSQNPRHKITKRGQNVTFRCDPISEHNRLYWYRQTLGQGPEFLTYFQNEAQLEKSRLLSDRFSAERPKGSFSTLEIQRTEQGDSAMYLCASSLGQGGVANTEAFFGQGTRLTVV.

The V gene is TRBV29-1, the J gene TRBJ2-1; TRBD2 might be the D (5 bases). Germline V gene lookup returns CDR1 SQVTM and CDR2 ANQGSEA. This CDR3 is 11 amino acids long. Trimming took 7 bases from V and 3 from J, leaving 7 bases between them. CDR3 amino acids: CSAGLYNEQFF. CDR3 coding DNA: TGCAGCGCTGGACTCTACAATGAGCAGTTCTTC.

The chain employs TRBV30 and TRBJ2-7, with D possibly TRBD1 on 5 matching bases. The V end lost 2 bases, the J end lost 0 bases, and 11 bases lay between the germline ends. Germline-derived CDR1 and CDR2 are GTSNPN and SVGIG (reference sequence). The CDR3 sequence is 14 residues long. CDR3 coding DNA: TGTGCCTGGAGTAGGGGTTCTAGCTCCTACGAGCAGTACTTC. It is translated as CAWSRGSSSYEQYF.

This sequence joins TRBV24-1 and TRBJ2-2, with TRBD1 matching over 7 bases. Germline V gene lookup returns CDR1 KGHDR and CDR2 SFDVKD. The CDR3 sequence is 17 residues long. J lost 0 bases, V lost 3 bases, and 6 bases had no gene match. The CDR3: CATSDPGQRTNTGELFF. In DNA, the CDR3 is TGTGCCACCAGTGATCCGGGACAGAGAACGAACACCGGGGAGCTGTTTTTT.

This rearrangement joins TRBV10-3 to TRBJ1-2; D is uncertain. Germline V gene sequence: CDR1 ENHRY, CDR2 SYGVKD. The CDR3 has 13 residues. V was pared by 5 bases and J by 3 bases, with 10 bases between. The CDR3 coding sequence is TGTGCCATCAGTAAGGAAGGAGACTATGGCTACACCTTC. It codes for CAISKEGDYGYTF.

V usage is TRBV2 and J usage is TRBJ1-6, with TRBD1 matching 9 bases. Per the germline V gene, CDR1 is SNHLY and CDR2 is FYNNEI. This CDR3 contains 15 residues. Losses at the gene ends were 9 bases for V and 1 base for J; bases not matched to a gene: 4. CDR3 amino acids: CARGDRVSYNSPLHF. The CDR3 bases are TGTGCCAGAGGGGACAGGGTTTCCTATAATTCACCCCTCCACTTT.

V is TRBV3-1 (or the pseudogene TRBV3-2) and J is TRBJ2-7, with unresolved D. CDR1 and CDR2 from the germline V gene are LGHDT and YNNKEL (reference sequence). There are 15 residues in the CDR3. The V gene lost 4 bases and the J gene lost 0 bases, with 13 bases spanning the gap. In DNA form, the CDR3 reads TGTGCCAGCAGCCCCCCCCGGGTAGTCTCCTACGAGCAGTACTTC. It is translated as CASSPPRVVSYEQYF.

This chain links TRBV18 with TRBJ2-2; the match to TRBD2 covers 11 bases. V trimming: 3 bases; J trimming: 1 base; junction bases outside the gene matches: 1. CDR3 length: 16 residues. The V gene's germline CDR1 is KGHSH and CDR2 LQKENI. The CDR3 nucleotides read TGTGCCAGCTCACCGGGGACTAGCGGGAACACCGGGGAGCTGTTTTTT. Translation gives CASSPGTSGNTGELFF.

V usage is TRBV6-6 and J usage is TRBJ1-3; weak D call: TRBD1 (6 bases). V lost 7 bases, J lost 6 bases, and 16 bases lay in between. The CDR3 has 14 residues. Germline lookup yields CDR1 MNHNY and CDR2 SVGAGI (reference sequence). CDR3 sequence (DNA): TGTGCCAGCACTTTGACAGGAACTCCAAACACCATATATTTT. Translated, it gives CASTLTGTPNTIYF.

This sequence joins TRBV18 and TRBJ2-7; a possible D gene is TRBD1 (6 bases). Germline V lookup: CDR1 KGHSH, CDR2 LQKENI. The V gene lost 3 bases and the J gene lost 2 bases, with 11 bases spanning the gap. The CDR3 is 14 residues long. CDR3 sequence reads: CASSPQTGAYEQYF. CDR3 nucleotide sequence: TGTGCCAGCTCACCGCAGACAGGTGCCTACGAGCAGTACTTC.

The chain combines TRBV11-3 with TRBJ2-5; 12 bases are a match to TRBD2. This CDR3 is built from 16 residues. With V trimmed by 5 bases and J by 5 bases, 9 bases remained unmatched. The V gene's germline CDR1 is SGHNT and CDR2 YENEEA. CDR3 residues: CASSPPSGRAYETQYF. The CDR3, as DNA: TGTGCCAGCAGCCCCCCTAGCGGGAGGGCCTATGAGACCCAGTACTTC.

This clone was observed a few times. V gene TRBV21-1 combines with J gene TRBJ1-5. TRBV21-1 is a pseudogene. CDR3 length: 16 residues. CDR3 in amino acids: CASSKGLKSLYQPQHF. The CDR3 DNA reads as TGTGCCAGCAGCAAAGGACTGAAGTCCCTCTATCAGCCCCAGCATTTT.

The V call is TRBV15, the J call TRBJ1-5; D unresolved. The CDR3 has 13 residues. V lost 0 bases, J lost 5 bases, and 5 bases lay in between. The germline CDR1 and CDR2 sequences are LNHNV and YYDKDF (reference sequence). The CDR3 DNA follows: TGTGCCACCAGCAGAGATCAGGATCAGCCCCAGCATTTT. It specifies CATSRDQDQPQHF. The variable domain in full, with the rest retrieved from reference TRBV15 and TRBJ1-5, is DAMVIQNPRYQVTQFGKPVTLSCSQTLNHNVMYWYQQKSSQAPKLLFHYYDKDFNNEADTPDNFQSRRPNTSFCFLDIRSPGLGDTAMYLCATSRDQDQPQHFGDGTRLSIL.

The chain couples TRBV6-5 to TRBJ2-7; D uncertain. Germline V gene lookup returns CDR1 MNHEY and CDR2 SVGAGI. Deletions cut 9 bases from V and 2 bases from J, with 14 bases between. The CDR3 covers 13 residues. Written as DNA, the CDR3 is TGTGCCAGTTCCACTCAAGACACCTACGAGCAGTACTTC. Protein product: CASSTQDTYEQYF.

This clone is a singleton in its sample. The rearrangement links TRBV6-5 to TRBJ1-4; TRBD1 might be the D (5 bases). The V gene's germline CDR1 is MNHEY and CDR2 SVGAGI. The V and J ends lost 2 bases and 0 bases respectively, with 7 bases between them. This CDR3 has 15 residues. DNA of the CDR3: TGTGCCAGCAGTTACGGGGGGACAACTAATGAAAAACTGTTTTTT. Protein sequence: CASSYGGTTNEKLFF.

About this clone: Other DNA sequences in the sample encode the same CDR3. The rearrangement uses TRBV28 and TRBJ2-2; D remains unclear. This CDR3 is built from 15 residues. Trimming took off 6 bases at V and 2 bases at J, with 13 bases between the two ends. Looked up from germline, CDR1 is MDHEN and CDR2 is SYDVKM. CDR3 DNA: TGTGCCAGCAGGGCGTCGGGTTTAAACACCGGGGAGCTGTTTTTT. This sequence encodes CASRASGLNTGELFF.